One sample yielded the 32 T cell receptor beta chains listed below, sequenced in a study of graft-versus-host responses after intestinal transplantation. Method: immunoSEQ multiplex PCR; TCRdb's copy keeps in-frame clones and lacks some. The table lists about 70,000 clones, roughly 88% of them singletons. No antigen has been assigned to these receptors. Material: unstimulated CD8+ T cells sorted from spleen or lymph node cells, obtained before intestinal transplant. These receptors originate from a human donor who received an intestinal transplant.

The J gene is TRBJ2-3, the V gene TRBV9, with D possibly matching TRBD2 (6 bases). The germline V and J ends were trimmed by 3 bases and 0 bases, with 20 bases remaining between them. There are 18 residues in the CDR3. Per the germline V gene, CDR1 is SGDLS and CDR2 is YYNGEE. CDR3 protein: CASSAGGLAPSSTDTQYF. The CDR3 nucleotides read TGTGCCAGCAGCGCCGGAGGTCTAGCGCCTTCTAGCACAGATACGCAGTATTTT.

This clone was recorded only once. The CDR3 loop is CASSIGPAYEQYF. DNA of the CDR3: TGTGCCAGTAGTATTGGCCCTGCCTACGAGCAGTACTTC. The chain combines TRBV19 with TRBJ2-7; no definite D call. Germline CDR1 and CDR2: LNHDA and SQIVND (reference sequence). This CDR3 comprises 13 residues. With 3 bases removed from V and 2 bases from J, the gap between germline ends came to 8 bases.

This clone appeared a single time. The chain carries TRBV27 and TRBJ2-1; 9 bases are shared with TRBD2. Germline V gives CDR1 MNHEY, CDR2 SMNVEV (reference sequence). V shed 2 bases and J 8 bases; nucleotides not matched to a gene: 4. The length of the CDR3 is 14 residues. In nucleotides, the CDR3 is TGTGCCAGCAGTTTAAGGGGACTAGCCGATGAGCAGTTCTTC. Protein product: CASSLRGLADEQFF.

The chain uses TRBV7-9 and TRBJ1-1; 8 bases are a match to TRBD1. Unmatched junction bases numbered 4, after V lost 3 bases and J lost 1 base. The V gene's germline CDR1 is SEHNR and CDR2 FQNEAQ (reference sequence). The CDR3 covers 15 residues. The CDR3 protein is CASSFHRGKNTEAFF. CDR3 DNA sequence: TGTGCCAGCAGCTTCCACAGGGGGAAGAACACTGAAGCTTTCTTT.

This CDR3 reads CASRVVGQPLSYEQYF. DNA of the CDR3: TGTGCCAGCAGAGTGGTGGGACAGCCCCTCTCCTACGAGCAGTACTTC. This chain links TRBV6-4 with TRBJ2-7, with 7 bases matching TRBD1. Per germline, CDR1 MRHNA and CDR2 SNTAGT. Trimming at V came to 6 bases and at J to 0 bases, leaving 11 bases not matched to a gene. The CDR3 length is 16 residues.

This chain links TRBV5-4 with TRBJ2-5, with D possibly being TRBD2 (5 bases). The CDR3 has 17 residues. V was clipped by 0 bases and J by 0 bases, with 15 bases between them. From germline, CDR1 is SGHNT and CDR2 YYREEE (reference sequence). The CDR3 is CASSLEVGGLDQETQYF. The CDR3 coding sequence is TGTGCCAGCAGCTTGGAGGTTGGAGGTTTAGACCAAGAGACCCAGTACTTC.

The rearrangement uses TRBV21-1 and TRBJ1-3. TRBV21-1 is described as a pseudogene. This CDR3 region has 14 residues. This CDR3 is CASPTPLAGNTIYF. CDR3 DNA sequence: TGTGCCAGCCCTACCCCCCTCGCTGGAAACACCATATATTTT.

The CDR3 sequence is CASSIGTSYRNEQFF. The CDR3 DNA sequence: TGTGCCAGTAGTATAGGGACTAGTTATCGTAATGAGCAGTTCTTC. The rearrangement joins TRBV19 to TRBJ2-1; 7 nucleotides align to TRBD2. In germline, CDR1 is LNHDA, CDR2 SQIVND (reference sequence). The CDR3 is 15 residues long. V trimming: 1 base; J trimming: 7 bases; junction bases outside the gene matches: 7.

The chain carries TRBV19 and TRBJ1-2, with D possibly TRBD1 on 5 matching bases. The germline CDR1 and CDR2 sequences are LNHDA and SQIVND (reference sequence). There are 12 residues in the CDR3. The V end lost 7 bases, the J end lost 3 bases, and 9 bases lay between the germline ends. CDR3 nucleotides: TGTGCCAGTATTGGGGCAGACTATGGCTACACCTTC. It translates to CASIGADYGYTF.

This chain links TRBV27 with TRBJ2-2; possible D gene TRBD1, 5 bases. Trimming cost V 7 bases and J 5 bases, with 20 bases left between them. This CDR3 is built from 16 residues. In germline, CDR1 is MNHEY, CDR2 SMNVEV (reference sequence). The CDR3 coding sequence is TGTGCCAGCACCCTTCAGGGTTGGTTAGGGACCGGGGAGCTGTTTTTT. It translates to CASTLQGWLGTGELFF.

This clone was counted between two and nine times. This rearrangement joins TRBV29-1 to TRBJ2-7; 9 nucleotides line up with TRBD1. This CDR3 is built from 14 residues. The V gene end was trimmed by 1 base and the J gene end by 3 bases; junction bases not matched to a gene: 4. The V gene's germline CDR1 is SQVTM and CDR2 ANQGSEA. CDR3 in amino acids: CSVEGGGQGYEQYF. The CDR3 DNA reads as TGCAGCGTTGAAGGAGGGGGACAGGGCTACGAGCAGTACTTC.

The chain links TRBV5-1 to TRBJ2-7, with 8 bases fitting TRBD2. The germline gives CDR1 SGHRS, CDR2 YFSETQ. The ends lost 4 bases at V and 2 bases at J; junction bases unmatched: 5. The CDR3 sequence is 14 residues long. The CDR3 DNA reads TGCGCCAGCAGCCTCAGGACTAGCCCCTACGAGCAGTACTTC. Translation gives CASSLRTSPYEQYF.

This chain links TRBV5-1 with TRBJ1-4; D gene unclear. Germline-derived CDR1 and CDR2 are SGHRS and YFSETQ. The V gene lost 0 bases and the J gene lost 4 bases, with 4 bases spanning the gap. This CDR3 has 13 amino acids. The CDR3 region is CASSLALNEKLFF. CDR3 in DNA: TGCGCCAGCAGCTTGGCCCTTAATGAAAAACTGTTTTTT.

The V gene is TRBV14, the J gene TRBJ2-2; 8 bases align to TRBD2. The V gene's germline CDR1 is SGHDN and CDR2 FVKESK. Trimming cost V 0 bases and J 4 bases; bases outside gene matches: 4. The CDR3 has 16 amino acids. Here the CDR3 DNA reads TGTGCCAGCAGCCAAGAGAGCGGGGGACGCACCGGGGAGCTGTTTTTT. It yields the protein CASSQESGGRTGELFF.

This sequence joins TRBV4-1 and TRBJ1-5, with no clear D. V was trimmed by 4 bases and J by 3 bases, leaving 22 bases between them. There are 18 residues in the CDR3. CDR1 is MGHRA and CDR2 is YSYEKL in the germline V gene. The CDR3 DNA sequence: TGCGCCAGCAGCCCCTTACTAGGTGGGTCCGTCACCAATCAGCCCCAGCATTTT. Translation gives CASSPLLGGSVTNQPQHF.

V gene TRBV2 combines with J gene TRBJ2-3, with 13 nucleotides matching TRBD2. The V gene's germline CDR1 is SNHLY and CDR2 FYNNEI. This CDR3 has 16 amino acids. J gave up 2 bases and V 4 bases, and 3 bases lay outside the gene matches. CDR3 in amino acids: CASSGGLAGITDTQYF. CDR3 coding DNA: TGTGCCAGCAGTGGGGGACTAGCGGGAATCACAGATACGCAGTATTTT.

CDR3 nucleotides: TGTGCCAGCAGATTACTAGCGGGCTCCTACGAGCAGTACTTC. The encoded protein is CASRLLAGSYEQYF. This sequence joins TRBV6-5 and TRBJ2-7, with TRBD2 matching 9 bases. The CDR3 has 14 residues. The ends lost 6 bases at V and 0 bases at J; junction bases unmatched: 3. CDR1 and CDR2 (germline): MNHEY, SVGAGI.

The chain is built from TRBV19 and TRBJ2-1, with unresolved D. CDR1 is LNHDA, CDR2 SQIVND, per germline (reference sequence). The CDR3 totals 20 residues. Between the trimmed V and J ends, which lost 0 bases and 0 bases, there was a span of 21 bases. CDR3 DNA: TGTGCCAGTAGTATAGATCCCTCAAAAATACTACCGAGCTCCTACAATGAGCAGTTCTTC. This encodes CASSIDPSKILPSSYNEQFF.

V usage is TRBV29-1 and J usage is TRBJ2-7; the D gene is possibly TRBD1 (6 bases). The germline CDR1 and CDR2 sequences are SQVTM and ANQGSEA. V lost 5 bases, J lost 2 bases, and 7 bases lay in between. The CDR3 totals 11 residues. Written as DNA, the CDR3 is TGCAGCGTTAGGACAGCCTACGAGCAGTACTTC. Translating gives CSVRTAYEQYF.

The V call is TRBV28, the J call TRBJ1-4; 7 bases agree with TRBD1. Germline lookup yields CDR1 MDHEN and CDR2 SYDVKM. Unmatched junction bases numbered 4, after V lost 0 bases and J lost 9 bases. CDR3 size: 14 residues. In DNA, the CDR3 is TGTGCCAGCAGTTTATGGTTGGGACAGAAAAAACTGTTTTTT. It encodes CASSLWLGQKKLFF.

The V and J genes are TRBV9 and TRBJ1-5, with TRBD1 matching over 7 bases. The CDR3 contains 14 residues. V lost 3 bases, J lost 6 bases, and 6 bases stayed unmatched. Germline V gene lookup returns CDR1 SGDLS and CDR2 YYNGEE. CDR3 residues: CASSDGQGGQPQHF. The DNA for the CDR3 is TGTGCCAGCAGCGACGGGCAGGGGGGTCAGCCCCAGCATTTT.

The chain has TRBV4-1 and TRBJ2-7; D possibly corresponds to TRBD1 (7 bases). Germline-derived CDR1 and CDR2 are MGHRA and YSYEKL. The CDR3 runs 15 residues. V was trimmed by 4 bases and J by 6 bases, leaving 19 bases between them. The CDR3 sequence: CASSPHDREVGEQYF. The CDR3 DNA is TGCGCCAGCAGCCCCCACGACAGGGAGGTAGGCGAGCAGTACTTC.

The chain recombines TRBV7-8 with TRBJ1-3; D is unresolved. The CDR3 totals 15 residues. CDR1 is SGHVS and CDR2 is FQNEAQ in the germline V gene. With 5 bases removed from V and 4 bases from J, the gap between germline ends came to 15 bases. CDR3: CASSVPSASGNTIYF. The CDR3 bases are TGTGCCAGCAGCGTACCTAGTGCATCGGGAAACACCATATATTTT.

The chain recombines TRBV7-9 with TRBJ1-1; TRBD1 matches at 7 bases. CDR3 length: 11 amino acids. The V segment lost 8 bases and the J segment 5 bases; nucleotides outside the gene matches: 2. Germline CDR1 SEHNR, CDR2 FQNEAQ (reference sequence). The CDR3 sequence is CASHRGTEAFF. The CDR3 DNA sequence: TGTGCCAGCCACAGGGGAACTGAAGCTTTCTTT.

The chain links TRBV5-1 to TRBJ2-3; D possibly corresponds to TRBD1 (6 bases). CDR1 and CDR2 from the germline V gene are SGHRS and YFSETQ. Trimming removed 2 bases from V and 3 bases from J, with 19 bases in between. The CDR3 covers 17 residues. CDR3 residues: CASSFGPGQGITDTQYF. In DNA form, the CDR3 reads TGCGCCAGCAGCTTTGGGCCCGGGCAGGGGATAACAGATACGCAGTATTTT.

This chain's CDR3 is CASSLVPGRNSGANVLTF. The CDR3 DNA reads as TGTGCCAGCAGCTTAGTACCCGGCAGGAACTCTGGGGCCAACGTCCTGACTTTC. This chain uses TRBV7-6 with TRBJ2-6, with unresolved D. This CDR3 is 18 amino acids long. The germline CDR1 and CDR2 sequences are SGHVS and FNYEAQ. V gave up 1 base and J gave up 0 bases, with 13 bases separating them.

In this sample, this clone turned up once. The chain recombines TRBV7-8 with TRBJ1-4; no clear D. The ends were cut back, 4 bases at V and 0 bases at J, with 9 bases in the middle. The CDR3 runs 15 residues. The germline V gene has CDR1 SGHVS and CDR2 FQNEAQ. For the CDR3, the DNA is TGTGCCAGCAGCTCCCTCTTAGCAACTAATGAAAAACTGTTTTTT. Translation gives CASSSLLATNEKLFF.

The gene calls are TRBV29-1 and TRBJ2-3; TRBD2 matches at 11 bases. V shed 1 base and J 11 bases; nucleotides not matched to a gene: 17. In germline, CDR1 is SQVTM, CDR2 ANQGSEA. This CDR3 has 17 residues. CDR3: CSVEGAAAGTSGSQQYF. The CDR3 bases are TGCAGCGTTGAAGGTGCGGCGGCCGGGACTAGCGGCAGTCAGCAGTATTTT.

This chain uses TRBV10-3 with TRBJ2-1; 7 bases align to TRBD2. From germline, CDR1 is ENHRY and CDR2 SYGVKD. The J segment lost 1 base and the V segment lost 0 bases, leaving 3 bases of the junction unmatched. The CDR3 runs to 16 residues. CDR3 nucleotide sequence: TGTGCCATCAGTGAGTCGGTGCGGGGGTCCTACAATGAGCAGTTCTTC. This codes for CAISESVRGSYNEQFF.

The V and J genes are TRBV18 and TRBJ1-4, with 10 bases lining up with TRBD1. The J segment lost 8 bases and the V segment lost 3 bases, leaving 3 bases of the junction unmatched. Germline V lookup: CDR1 KGHSH, CDR2 LQKENI. CDR3 size: 14 residues. CDR3 region: CASSPDRGGEKLFF. Written as DNA, the CDR3 is TGTGCCAGCTCACCGGACAGGGGGGGCGAAAAACTGTTTTTT.

A note on this clone: The junction shows a germline mismatch at one end, possibly a read error. This chain joins TRBV2 and TRBJ2-7, with a possible D match to TRBD1 (6 bases). Germline assignment: CDR1 SNHLY and CDR2 FYNNEI. The CDR3 contains 15 residues. The CDR3 region has the DNA TGTGCCAGCCTCTCACCCCAGGGGTTATCCTCCGAGCAGTACTTC. Translated, it gives CASLSPQGLSSEQYF.

The CDR3 nucleotides are TGCGCCAGCAGTGAGTCAACTCCGGGACTAGCGGGCAATGAGCAGTTCTTC. This codes for CASSESTPGLAGNEQFF. The chain links TRBV10-1 to TRBJ2-1, with 12 positions matching TRBD2. V trimming: 0 bases; J trimming: 6 bases; junction bases outside the gene matches: 6. The CDR3 is made up of 17 amino acids. Germline loops: CDR1 WNHNN, CDR2 SYGVQD (reference sequence).